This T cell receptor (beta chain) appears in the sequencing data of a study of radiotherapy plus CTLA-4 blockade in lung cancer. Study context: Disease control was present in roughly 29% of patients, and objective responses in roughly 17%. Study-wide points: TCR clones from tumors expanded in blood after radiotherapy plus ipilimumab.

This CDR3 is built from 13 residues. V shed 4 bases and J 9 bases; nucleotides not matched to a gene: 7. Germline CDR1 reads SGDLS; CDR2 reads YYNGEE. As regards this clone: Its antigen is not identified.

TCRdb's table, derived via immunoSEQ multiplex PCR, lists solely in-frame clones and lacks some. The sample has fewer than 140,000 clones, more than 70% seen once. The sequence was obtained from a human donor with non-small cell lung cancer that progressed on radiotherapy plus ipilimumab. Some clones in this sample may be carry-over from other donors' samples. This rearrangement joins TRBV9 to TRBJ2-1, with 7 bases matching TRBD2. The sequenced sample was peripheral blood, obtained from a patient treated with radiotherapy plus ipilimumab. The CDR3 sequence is CASSSGLDLEQFF. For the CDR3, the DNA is TGTGCCAGCAGCTCCGGACTAGACCTTGAGCAGTTCTTC. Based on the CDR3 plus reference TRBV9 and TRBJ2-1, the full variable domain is DSGVTQTPKHLITATGQRVTLRCSPRSGDLSVYWYQQSLDQGLQFLIQYYNGEERAKGNILERFSAQQFPDLHSELNLSSLELGDSALYFCASSSGLDLEQFFGPGTRLTVL.